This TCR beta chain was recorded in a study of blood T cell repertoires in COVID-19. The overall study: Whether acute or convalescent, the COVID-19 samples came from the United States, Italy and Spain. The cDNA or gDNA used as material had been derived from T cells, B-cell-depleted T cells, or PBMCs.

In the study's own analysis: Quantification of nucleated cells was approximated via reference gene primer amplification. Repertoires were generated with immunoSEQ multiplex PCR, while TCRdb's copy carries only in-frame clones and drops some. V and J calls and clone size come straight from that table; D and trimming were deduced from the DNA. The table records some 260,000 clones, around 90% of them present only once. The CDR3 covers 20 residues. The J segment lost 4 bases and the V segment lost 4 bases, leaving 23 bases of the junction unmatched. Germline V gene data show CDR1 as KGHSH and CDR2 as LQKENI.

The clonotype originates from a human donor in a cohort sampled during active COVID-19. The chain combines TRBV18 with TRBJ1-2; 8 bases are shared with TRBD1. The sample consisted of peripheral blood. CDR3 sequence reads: CASSLFQGADNLLKGYGYTF. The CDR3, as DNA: TGTGCCAGCTCACTATTCCAGGGGGCGGACAACCTCCTTAAGGGCTATGGCTACACCTTC.